The 6 T cell receptor beta chains reported below all come from one sample, sequenced in a study of blood T cell repertoires in COVID-19. Clones were sequenced by immunoSEQ multiplex PCR, and TCRdb holds only the in-frame ones, with some missing. The sample shows 250,000 or so clones, 80% to 90% of them seen only once. Material: peripheral blood. The origin of the receptors is a man aged 35-49 years who had recovered from COVID-19.

The rearrangement joins TRBV7-8 to TRBJ2-1; 8 positions agree with TRBD2. The CDR3 is 13 amino acids. The V segment lost 5 bases and the J segment 7 bases; nucleotides outside the gene matches: 4. Germline CDR1 and CDR2: SGHVS and FQNEAQ. CDR3 sequence: CASSRLARNEQFF. The CDR3, as DNA: TGTGCCAGCAGCCGACTAGCGAGAAATGAGCAGTTCTTC. Together with reference TRBV7-8 and TRBJ2-1, the CDR3 gives the full variable domain: GAGVSQSPRYKVAKRGQDVALRCDPISGHVSLFWYQQALGQGPEFLTYFQNEAQLDKSGLPSDRFFAERPEGSVSTLKIQRTQQEDSAVYLCASSRLARNEQFFGPGTRLTVL.

The rearrangement links TRBV6-5 to TRBJ2-7; 9 bases are shared with TRBD1. V lost 6 bases to trimming and J lost 2 bases; unmatched junction nucleotides: 8. Per germline, CDR1 MNHEY and CDR2 SVGAGI. This CDR3 contains 15 residues. The DNA for the CDR3 is TGTGCCAGCAGGGCTGGACAGGGGTTCCCCTACGAGCAGTACTTC. Protein product: CASRAGQGFPYEQYF.

Only a few counts were recorded for this clone. The chain joins TRBV4-2 to TRBJ1-1, with D hard to call. V was cut by 0 bases and J by 13 bases, with 12 bases left in between. The CDR3 runs to 12 residues. Germline CDR1 reads LGHNA; CDR2 reads YNFKEQ. CDR3 region: CASSQDGLESFF. CDR3 bases: TGTGCCAGCAGCCAAGACGGACTGGAAAGTTTCTTT.

For the CDR3, the DNA is TGCGCCAGCAGCCGCCTGACTAGCGGGAGCCAAGAGACCCAGTACTTC. Protein sequence: CASSRLTSGSQETQYF. The genes are TRBV5-1 and TRBJ2-5; 12 bases match TRBD2. With V trimmed by 4 bases and J by 1 base, 5 bases remained unmatched. Per the germline V gene, CDR1 is SGHRS and CDR2 is YFSETQ. This CDR3 is 16 amino acids long. Full variable domain (rest looked up from reference TRBV5-1 and TRBJ2-5): KAGVTQTPRYLIKTRGQQVTLSCSPISGHRSVSWYQQTPGQGLQFLFEYFSETQRNKGNFPGRFSGRQFSNSRSEMNVSTLELGDSALYLCASSRLTSGSQETQYFGPGTRLLVL.

The CDR3 nucleotides read TGTGCCAGCAGCCGAAAACGCAGCGGGGGGACTATCCAAGAGACCCAGTACTTC. Its translation is CASSRKRSGGTIQETQYF. The chain links TRBV6-6 to TRBJ2-5; 9 bases are a match to TRBD2. The CDR3 is 18 amino acids. Trimming at V came to 6 bases and at J to 1 base, leaving 15 bases not matched to a gene. Germline CDR1 and CDR2: MNHNY and SVGAGI (reference sequence).

In this sample, this clone turned up once. This chain's CDR3 is CASSRASFETQYF. Here the CDR3 DNA reads TGTGCCAGCAGCCGCGCTAGCTTCGAGACCCAGTACTTC. The chain links TRBV5-4 to TRBJ2-5, with D tentatively TRBD2 (5 bases). Looked up from germline, CDR1 is SGHNT and CDR2 is YYREEE (reference sequence). This CDR3 contains 13 residues. The germline V and J ends were trimmed by 4 bases and 5 bases, with 12 bases remaining between them.